The clone carrying this TCR beta chain was seen a handful of times. Compared with germline, one end of the junction differs, possibly owing to a read error. Original data processing: A distant-metastasis classifier for papillary thyroid cancer was built using CDR3 differences across clinicopathological groups. TCRdb called clones again from the PCR reads with MiXCR. V and J calls and clone size were set by TCRdb, not the authors. The sample lists fewer than 16,000 clones; 24% were seen once. The record originates from a study of metastatic and nonmetastatic thyroid tumors. Study context: Repertoires of blood and of tissue (tumor or nodule) from malignant and benign thyroid patients were compared.

Not a single patient had been given any form of treatment at any point before undergoing thyroid surgery. The V gene's germline CDR1 is SGHVS and CDR2 FNYEAQ. The CDR3 covers 14 residues. This receptor was identified in a female donor with papillary thyroid cancer or a benign thyroid nodule (not recorded which). Some clones in this sample may be carry-over from other donors' samples. The sequenced material came from tumor tissue. This sequence joins TRBV7-6 and TRBJ2-2; tentatively, D is TRBD2 (5 bases). CDR3 protein: CASGLNQNTGELLF. CDR3 DNA sequence: TGTGCCAGCGGCCTCAATCAGAACACTGGGGAGCTGCTTTTT.